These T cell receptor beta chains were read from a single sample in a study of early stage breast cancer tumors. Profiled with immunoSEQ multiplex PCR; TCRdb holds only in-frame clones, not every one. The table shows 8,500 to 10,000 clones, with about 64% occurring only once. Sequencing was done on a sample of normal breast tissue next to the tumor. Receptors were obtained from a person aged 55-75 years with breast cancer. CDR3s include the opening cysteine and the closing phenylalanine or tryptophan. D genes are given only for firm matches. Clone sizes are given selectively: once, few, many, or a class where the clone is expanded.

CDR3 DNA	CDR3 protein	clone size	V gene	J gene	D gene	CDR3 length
TGTGCCAGCAGCTTGCAGGGGGCGGCTGAAAAACTGTTTTTT	CASSLQGAAEKLFF	.	TRBV5-4	TRBJ1-4	TRBD1	14
TGTGCCAGCAGTGACTCCCGGACAGGGGGGGATACGCAGTATTTT	CASSDSRTGGDTQYF	few	TRBV6-4	TRBJ2-3	TRBD1	15
TGTGCCAGCAGTTCGGGACAGGGGACAGGTGAGCAGTTCTTC	CASSSGQGTGEQFF	.	TRBV6-6	TRBJ2-1	TRBD1	14
TGTGCCAGCAGCCGGAGGATCCGGGAGCAGTTCTTC	CASSRRIREQFF	.	TRBV11-3	TRBJ2-1	.	12
TGCGCCAGCAGCCAAGACCCTAGCGGGAGCTGGGAGACCCAGTACTTC	CASSQDPSGSWETQYF	.	TRBV4-1	TRBJ2-5	TRBD2	16
TGTGCCAGCAGAGCCGGGGGGAGGCCCTATGGCTACACCTTC	CASRAGGRPYGYTF	.	TRBV25-1	TRBJ1-2	.	14
TGTGCCAGCTCACCAGGAGGCAGGAACACTGAAGCTTTCTTT	CASSPGGRNTEAFF	once	TRBV18	TRBJ1-1	.	14
TGTGCCAGCAGGACCGGACAGGGCACCTACGAGCAGTACTTC	CASRTGQGTYEQYF	few	TRBV6-5	TRBJ2-7	TRBD1	14
TGCGCCAGCAGCCAAGTTCCGGGAGAATCCTACAATGAGCAGTTCTTC	CASSQVPGESYNEQFF	.	TRBV4-1	TRBJ2-1	.	16
TGTGCCAGCAGCTTAGAGGGGAGCGGGAGGGCCGATACGCAGTATTTT	CASSLEGSGRADTQYF	.	TRBV11-3	TRBJ2-3	TRBD2	16
TGTGCCAGCAGTTACTGGGGGACAGGAACTAATGAAAAACTGTTTTTT	CASSYWGTGTNEKLFF	.	TRBV6-5	TRBJ1-4	TRBD1	16
TGTGCCAGCAGTGAAGTCTTGGGAGGGGGCGAGCAGTACTTC	CASSEVLGGGEQYF	.	TRBV6-1	TRBJ2-7	.	14
TGTGCCAGCAGCTTTGCCGGGACTAGCCGGGAGCAGTTCTTC	CASSFAGTSREQFF	few	TRBV5-8	TRBJ2-1	TRBD2	14
TGCAGCGTTTCTAGCGCGGGCTACAATGAGCAGTTCTTC	CSVSSAGYNEQFF	.	TRBV29-1	TRBJ2-1	.	13
TGTGCCAGCTCACCAACTCCCGGGGCCAACGTCCTGACTTTC	CASSPTPGANVLTF	.	TRBV18	TRBJ2-6	.	14
TGCAGCGTTCGGGGGTTAAATGAAAAACTGTTTTTT	CSVRGLNEKLFF	.	TRBV29-1	TRBJ1-4	.	12